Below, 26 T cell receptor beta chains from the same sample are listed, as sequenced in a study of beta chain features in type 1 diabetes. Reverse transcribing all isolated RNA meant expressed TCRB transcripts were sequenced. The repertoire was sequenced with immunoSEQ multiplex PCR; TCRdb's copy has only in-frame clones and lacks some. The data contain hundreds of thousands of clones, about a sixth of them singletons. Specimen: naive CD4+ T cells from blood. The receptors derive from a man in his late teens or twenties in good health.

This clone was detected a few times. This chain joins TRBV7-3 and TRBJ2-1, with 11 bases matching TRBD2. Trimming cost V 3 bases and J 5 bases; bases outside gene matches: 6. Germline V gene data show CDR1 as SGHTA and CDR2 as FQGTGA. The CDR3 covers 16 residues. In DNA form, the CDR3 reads TGTGCCAGCAGCTTGCAGGGACTAGCGGCTAACAATGAGCAGTTCTTC. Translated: CASSLQGLAANNEQFF.

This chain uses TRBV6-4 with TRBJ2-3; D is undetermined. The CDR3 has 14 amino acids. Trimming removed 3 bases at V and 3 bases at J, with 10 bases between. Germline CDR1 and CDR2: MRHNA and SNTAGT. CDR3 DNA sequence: TGTGCCAGCAGTGAAGGCAGAAAGACAGATACGCAGTATTTT. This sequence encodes CASSEGRKTDTQYF.

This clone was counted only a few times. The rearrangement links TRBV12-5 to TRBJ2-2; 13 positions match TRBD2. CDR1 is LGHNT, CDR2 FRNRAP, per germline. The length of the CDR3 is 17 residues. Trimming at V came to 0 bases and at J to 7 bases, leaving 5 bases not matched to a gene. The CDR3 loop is CASGLVLTSGRNGELFF. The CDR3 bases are TGTGCTAGTGGTTTGGTACTGACTAGCGGGAGGAACGGGGAGCTGTTTTTT.

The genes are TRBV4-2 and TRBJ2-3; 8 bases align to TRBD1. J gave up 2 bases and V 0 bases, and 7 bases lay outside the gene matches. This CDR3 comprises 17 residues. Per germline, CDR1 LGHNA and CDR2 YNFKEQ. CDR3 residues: CASSQELGQGATDTQYF. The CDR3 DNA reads TGTGCCAGCAGCCAAGAATTAGGGCAGGGGGCCACAGATACGCAGTATTTT.

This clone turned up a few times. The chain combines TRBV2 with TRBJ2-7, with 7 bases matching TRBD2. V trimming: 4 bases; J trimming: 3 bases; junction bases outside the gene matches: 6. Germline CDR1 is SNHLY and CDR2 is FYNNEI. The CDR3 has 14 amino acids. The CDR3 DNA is TGTGCCAGCAGTGCGGGGGGAAACCACTACGAGCAGTACTTC. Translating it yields CASSAGGNHYEQYF.

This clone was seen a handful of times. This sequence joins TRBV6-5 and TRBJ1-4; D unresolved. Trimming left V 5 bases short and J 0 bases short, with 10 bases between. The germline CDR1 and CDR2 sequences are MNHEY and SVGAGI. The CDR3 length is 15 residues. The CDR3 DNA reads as TGTGCCAGCAGTCTTGACCGGGCAACTAATGAAAAACTGTTTTTT. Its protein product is CASSLDRATNEKLFF.

Here the CDR3 DNA reads TGTGCCAGCAGCGGGTTCCAGGGGGCTAATGAAAAACTGTTTTTT. Encoded protein: CASSGFQGANEKLFF. V usage is TRBV7-6 and J usage is TRBJ1-4; 7 bases fit TRBD1. The CDR3 loop spans 15 amino acids. The germline gives CDR1 SGHVS, CDR2 FNYEAQ. The trim removed 5 bases at V and 3 bases at J, leaving 6 bases unmatched.

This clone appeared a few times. The CDR3 loop is CASSQDWQGGVGTDTQYF. The CDR3 DNA follows: TGCGCCAGCAGCCAAGATTGGCAGGGGGGGGTAGGCACAGATACGCAGTATTTT. J is TRBJ2-3 and V is TRBV4-3, with D possibly called TRBD1 or TRBD2 (7 bases each). The germline V gene encodes CDR1 LGHNA and CDR2 YSLEER. Trimming shortened V by 0 bases and J by 1 base, and 17 bases separated the two germline ends. The CDR3 has 18 residues.

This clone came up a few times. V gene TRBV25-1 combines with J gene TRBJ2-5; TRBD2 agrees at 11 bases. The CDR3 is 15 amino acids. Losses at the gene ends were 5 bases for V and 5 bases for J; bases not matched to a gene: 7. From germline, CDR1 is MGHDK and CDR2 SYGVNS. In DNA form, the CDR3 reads TGTGCCAGCAGTAAGTGGACTAGCGGGCTGGAGACCCAGTACTTC. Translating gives CASSKWTSGLETQYF.

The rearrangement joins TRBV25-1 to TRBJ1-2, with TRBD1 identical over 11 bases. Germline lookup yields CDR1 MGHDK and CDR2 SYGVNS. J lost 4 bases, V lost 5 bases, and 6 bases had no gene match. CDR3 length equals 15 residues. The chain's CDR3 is CASSQGTGGPYGYTF. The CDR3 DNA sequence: TGTGCCAGCAGTCAAGGGACAGGGGGTCCCTATGGCTACACCTTC.

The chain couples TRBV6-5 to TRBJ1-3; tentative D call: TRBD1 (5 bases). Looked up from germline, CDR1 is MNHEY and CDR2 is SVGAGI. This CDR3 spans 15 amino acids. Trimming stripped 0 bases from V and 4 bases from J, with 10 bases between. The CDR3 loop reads CASSYSVGRGNTIYF. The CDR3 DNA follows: TGTGCCAGCAGTTACTCAGTGGGGCGAGGAAACACCATATATTTT.

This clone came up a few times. CDR3 sequence: CASSLYGTGPYEQYF. DNA for the CDR3: TGCGCCAGCAGCTTGTATGGGACAGGGCCCTACGAGCAGTACTTC. The J gene is TRBJ2-7, the V gene TRBV5-1, with TRBD1 matching over 9 bases. The ends lost 1 base at V and 2 bases at J; junction bases unmatched: 4. CDR3 length equals 15 residues. Germline lookup yields CDR1 SGHRS and CDR2 YFSETQ. The variable domain in full, completed from reference TRBV5-1 and TRBJ2-7, reads KAGVTQTPRYLIKTRGQQVTLSCSPISGHRSVSWYQQTPGQGLQFLFEYFSETQRNKGNFPGRFSGRQFSNSRSEMNVSTLELGDSALYLCASSLYGTGPYEQYFGPGTRLTVT.

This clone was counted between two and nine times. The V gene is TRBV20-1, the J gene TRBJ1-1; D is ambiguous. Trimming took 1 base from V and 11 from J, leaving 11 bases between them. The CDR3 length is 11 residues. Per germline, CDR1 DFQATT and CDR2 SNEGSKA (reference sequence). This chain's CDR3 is CSARVFGPAFF. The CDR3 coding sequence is TGCAGTGCTAGAGTATTTGGACCGGCTTTCTTT.

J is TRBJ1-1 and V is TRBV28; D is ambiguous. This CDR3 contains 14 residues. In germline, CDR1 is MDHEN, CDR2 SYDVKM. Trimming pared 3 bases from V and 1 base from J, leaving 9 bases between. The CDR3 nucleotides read TGTGCCAGCAGTTTGGTATGGCGGAACACTGAAGCTTTCTTT. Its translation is CASSLVWRNTEAFF.

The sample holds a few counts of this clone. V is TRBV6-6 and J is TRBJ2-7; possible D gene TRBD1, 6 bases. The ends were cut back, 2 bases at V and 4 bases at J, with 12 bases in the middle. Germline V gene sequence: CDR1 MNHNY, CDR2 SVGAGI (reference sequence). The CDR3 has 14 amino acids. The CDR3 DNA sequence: TGTGCCAGCAGTTACCCTGGACAGTCGTACGAGCAGTACTTC. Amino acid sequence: CASSYPGQSYEQYF.

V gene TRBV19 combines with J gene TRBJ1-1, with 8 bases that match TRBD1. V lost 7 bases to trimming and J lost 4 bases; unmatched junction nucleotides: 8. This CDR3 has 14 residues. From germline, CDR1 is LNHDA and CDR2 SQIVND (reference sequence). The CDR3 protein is CASTPDRVGTEAFF. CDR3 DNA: TGTGCCAGTACCCCGGACAGGGTCGGCACTGAAGCTTTCTTT. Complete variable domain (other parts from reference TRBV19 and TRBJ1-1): DGGITQSPKYLFRKEGQNVTLSCEQNLNHDAMYWYRQDPGQGLRLIYYSQIVNDFQKGDIAEGYSVSREKKESFPLTVTSAQKNPTAFYLCASTPDRVGTEAFFGQGTRLTVV.

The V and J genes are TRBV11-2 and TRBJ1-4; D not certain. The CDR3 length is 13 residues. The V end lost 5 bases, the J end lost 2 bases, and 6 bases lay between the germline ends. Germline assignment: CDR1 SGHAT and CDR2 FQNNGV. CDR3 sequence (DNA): TGTGCCAGCAGCCGATGGACTAATGAAAAACTGTTTTTT. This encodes CASSRWTNEKLFF.

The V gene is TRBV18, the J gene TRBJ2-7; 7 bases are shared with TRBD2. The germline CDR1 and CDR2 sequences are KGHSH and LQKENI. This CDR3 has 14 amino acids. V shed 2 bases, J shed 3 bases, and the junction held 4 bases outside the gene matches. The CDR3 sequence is CASSPASGDYEQYF. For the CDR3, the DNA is TGTGCCAGCTCACCAGCTAGCGGAGACTACGAGCAGTACTTC.

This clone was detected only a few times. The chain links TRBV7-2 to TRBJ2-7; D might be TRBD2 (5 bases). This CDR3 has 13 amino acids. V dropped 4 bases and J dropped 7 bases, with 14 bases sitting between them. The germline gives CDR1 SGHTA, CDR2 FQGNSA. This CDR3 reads CASSSTGTGEQYF. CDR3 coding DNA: TGTGCCAGCAGCTCCACGGGTACGGGGGAGCAGTACTTC.

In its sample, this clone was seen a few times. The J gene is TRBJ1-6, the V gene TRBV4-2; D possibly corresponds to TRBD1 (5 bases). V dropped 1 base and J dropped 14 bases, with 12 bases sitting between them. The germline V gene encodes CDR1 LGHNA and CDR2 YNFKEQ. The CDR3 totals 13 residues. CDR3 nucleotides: TGTGCCAGCAGCCAAGTGGAACAGGCCTCCCTCCACTTT. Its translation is CASSQVEQASLHF.

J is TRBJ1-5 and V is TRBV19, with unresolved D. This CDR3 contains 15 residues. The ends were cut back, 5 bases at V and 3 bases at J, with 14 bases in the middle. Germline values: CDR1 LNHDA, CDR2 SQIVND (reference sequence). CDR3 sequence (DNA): TGTGCCAGTAGTCTAACCCCGGGTTTCAATCAGCCCCAGCATTTT. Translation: CASSLTPGFNQPQHF.

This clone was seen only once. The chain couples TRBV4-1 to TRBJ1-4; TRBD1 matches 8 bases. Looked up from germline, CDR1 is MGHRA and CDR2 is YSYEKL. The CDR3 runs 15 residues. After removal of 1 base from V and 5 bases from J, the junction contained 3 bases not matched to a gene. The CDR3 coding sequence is TGCGCCAGCAGCCAAGGGGACAGGCGGAATGAAAAACTGTTTTTT. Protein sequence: CASSQGDRRNEKLFF.

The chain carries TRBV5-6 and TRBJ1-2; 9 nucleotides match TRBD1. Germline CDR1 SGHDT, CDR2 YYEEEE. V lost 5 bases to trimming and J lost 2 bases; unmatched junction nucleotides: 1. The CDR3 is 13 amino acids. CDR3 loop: CASSGQGNYGYTF. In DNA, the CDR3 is TGTGCCAGCAGTGGACAGGGGAACTATGGCTACACCTTC.

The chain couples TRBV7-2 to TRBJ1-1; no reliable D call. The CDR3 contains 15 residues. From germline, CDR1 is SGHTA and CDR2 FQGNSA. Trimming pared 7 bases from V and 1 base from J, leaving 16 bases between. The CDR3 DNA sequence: TGTGCCAGCACAGAGGCTTCGTTCAGGAACACTGAAGCTTTCTTT. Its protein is CASTEASFRNTEAFF.

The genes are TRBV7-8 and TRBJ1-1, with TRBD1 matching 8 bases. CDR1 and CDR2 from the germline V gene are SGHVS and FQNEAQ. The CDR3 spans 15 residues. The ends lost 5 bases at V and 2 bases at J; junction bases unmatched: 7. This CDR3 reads CASSLRTGPNTEAFF. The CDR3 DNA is TGTGCCAGCAGCCTCAGGACAGGGCCCAACACTGAAGCTTTCTTT.

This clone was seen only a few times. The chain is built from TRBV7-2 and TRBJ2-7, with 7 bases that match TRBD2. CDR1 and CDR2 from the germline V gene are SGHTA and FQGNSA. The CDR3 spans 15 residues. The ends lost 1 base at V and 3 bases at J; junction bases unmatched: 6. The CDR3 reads CASSLESGLGYEQYF. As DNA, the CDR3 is TGTGCCAGCAGCTTAGAATCCGGACTAGGCTACGAGCAGTACTTC.